This T cell receptor (beta chain) was sequenced for a study of early T cells in non-severe SARS-CoV-2 infection. Background on the study: Unsorted whole blood bulk RNA was sequenced, with unpaired chains.

Per germline, CDR1 MDHEN and CDR2 SYDVKM. V was clipped by 4 bases and J by 4 bases, with 11 bases between them. The CDR3 runs 14 residues. In this sample, this clonotype turned up many times. Antigen unknown. The library protocol tagged individual cDNA molecules with unique molecular identifiers. TCRdb processed the 5' RACE reads anew with MiXCR; each CDR3 protein has one entry. The table shows around 63,000 distinct CDR3 sequences, with more than 8.5% occurring only once. Overall study findings and caveats: The study's VDJdb matching favored anti-spike CD8 responses and missed private and CD4 specificities.

The V call is TRBV28, the J call TRBJ2-1; tentative D call: TRBD1 (5 bases). The sample was whole blood, taken at baseline. The origin of this receptor is an adult who was a healthcare worker with PCR-confirmed SARS-CoV-2 infection or an uninfected control (not recorded which). The CDR3 DNA sequence: TGTGCCAGCAGTTCGACCTCAGGGTACAATGAGCAGTTCTTC. Translation: CASSSTSGYNEQFF.